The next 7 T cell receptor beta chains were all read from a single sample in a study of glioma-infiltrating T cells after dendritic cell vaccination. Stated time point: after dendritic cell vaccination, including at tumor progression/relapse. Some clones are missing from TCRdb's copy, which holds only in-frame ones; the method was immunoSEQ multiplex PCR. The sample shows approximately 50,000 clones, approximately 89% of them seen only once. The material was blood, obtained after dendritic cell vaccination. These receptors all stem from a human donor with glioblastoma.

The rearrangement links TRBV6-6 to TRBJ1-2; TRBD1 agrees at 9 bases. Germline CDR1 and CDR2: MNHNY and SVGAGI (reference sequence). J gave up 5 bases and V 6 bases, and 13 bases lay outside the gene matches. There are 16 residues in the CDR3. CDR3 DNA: TGTGCCAGCAGCTATCAACAGGGGGCCTTATTTTATGGCTACACCTTC. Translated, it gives CASSYQQGALFYGYTF.

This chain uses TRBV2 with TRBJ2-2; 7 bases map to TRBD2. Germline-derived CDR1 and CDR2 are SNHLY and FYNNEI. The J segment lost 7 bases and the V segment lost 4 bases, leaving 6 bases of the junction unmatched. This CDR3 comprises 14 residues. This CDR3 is CASSVQGGIGELFF. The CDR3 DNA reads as TGTGCCAGCAGTGTCCAGGGAGGGATCGGGGAGCTGTTTTTT.

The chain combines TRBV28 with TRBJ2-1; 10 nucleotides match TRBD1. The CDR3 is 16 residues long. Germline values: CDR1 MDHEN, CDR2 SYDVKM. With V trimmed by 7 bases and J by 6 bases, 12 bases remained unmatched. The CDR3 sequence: CASITHPGTGVNEQFF. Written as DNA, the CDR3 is TGTGCCAGCATCACTCACCCCGGGACAGGGGTCAATGAGCAGTTCTTC.

The CDR3 loop is CASSQVLENNEQYF. The DNA for the CDR3 is TGTGCCAGCAGCCAAGTTCTTGAGAATAACGAGCAGTACTTC. V and J are TRBV4-2 and TRBJ2-7; D gene unclear. CDR1 is LGHNA, CDR2 YNFKEQ, per germline. This CDR3 is 14 amino acids long. Trimming removed 1 base from V and 5 bases from J, with 12 bases in between.

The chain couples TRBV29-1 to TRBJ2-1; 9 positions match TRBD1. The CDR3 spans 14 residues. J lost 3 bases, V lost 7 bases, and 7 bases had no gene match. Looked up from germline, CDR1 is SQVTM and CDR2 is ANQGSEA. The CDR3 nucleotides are TGCAGCGCGGGACAGGGTGGTATCTACAATGAGCAGTTCTTC. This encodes CSAGQGGIYNEQFF.

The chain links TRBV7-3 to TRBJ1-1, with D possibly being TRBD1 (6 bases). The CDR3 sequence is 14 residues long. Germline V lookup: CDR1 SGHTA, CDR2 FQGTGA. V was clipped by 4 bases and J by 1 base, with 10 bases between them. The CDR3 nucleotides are TGTGCCAGCAGCTCCAGGGGACAGAACACTGAAGCTTTCTTT. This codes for CASSSRGQNTEAFF.

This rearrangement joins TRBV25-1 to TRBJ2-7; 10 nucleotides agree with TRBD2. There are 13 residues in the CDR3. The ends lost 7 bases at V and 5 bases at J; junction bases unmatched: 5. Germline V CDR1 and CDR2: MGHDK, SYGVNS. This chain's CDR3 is CASNKREGHEQYF. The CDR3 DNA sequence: TGTGCCAGCAACAAGCGGGAGGGCCACGAGCAGTACTTC.